The 23 T cell receptor beta chains below come from one sample, sequenced in a study of blood T cell repertoires in COVID-19. TCRdb's table, derived via immunoSEQ multiplex PCR, lists solely in-frame clones and lacks some. The sample has approximately 230,000 clones, around nine tenths seen once. Sequencing used peripheral blood. The receptors shown here come from a man in his late teens or twenties with active or convalescent COVID-19.

This rearrangement joins TRBV7-2 to TRBJ1-1; 7 positions match TRBD1. This CDR3 spans 15 amino acids. V shed 0 bases and J 4 bases; nucleotides not matched to a gene: 5. CDR1 is SGHTA and CDR2 is FQGNSA in the germline V gene. CDR3 sequence reads: CASSLARTGSTEAFF. The CDR3 DNA reads as TGTGCCAGCAGCTTAGCCCGGACAGGCTCCACTGAAGCTTTCTTT.

The rearrangement uses TRBV13 and TRBJ2-2; D remains unclear. The length of the CDR3 is 18 residues. The V end was cut by 4 bases, the J end by 0 bases, with 18 bases between. Germline lookup yields CDR1 PRHDT and CDR2 FYEKMQ (reference sequence). CDR3 coding DNA: TGTGCCAGCAGCTCAGCCACCCCGATAGCCCCGAACACCGGGGAGCTGTTTTTT. As protein: CASSSATPIAPNTGELFF.

The genes are TRBV7-3 and TRBJ2-3; D is undetermined. The CDR3 covers 15 residues. Germline-derived CDR1 and CDR2 are SGHTA and FQGTGA. V gave up 2 bases and J gave up 0 bases, with 9 bases separating them. CDR3 sequence reads: CASSLWASSTDTQYF. In nucleotides, the CDR3 is TGTGCCAGCAGCTTATGGGCCTCGAGCACAGATACGCAGTATTTT.

The chain employs TRBV7-3 and TRBJ2-1; 8 bases align to TRBD1. With 5 bases clipped from V and 4 bases from J, the junction kept 7 bases outside the gene matches. The CDR3 runs to 15 residues. Looked up from germline, CDR1 is SGHTA and CDR2 is FQGTGA. In nucleotides, the CDR3 is TGTGCCAGCAGCCAAACAGGGGGTGGTTACAATGAGCAGTTCTTC. This sequence encodes CASSQTGGGYNEQFF.

The V call is TRBV10-1, the J call TRBJ1-5; 7 bases fit TRBD1. CDR1 is WNHNN, CDR2 SYGVQD, per germline (reference sequence). The CDR3 loop spans 16 amino acids. V trimming: 5 bases; J trimming: 2 bases; junction bases outside the gene matches: 9. The CDR3 loop reads CASSYRGGEGNQPQHF. DNA of the CDR3: TGCGCCAGCAGTTACAGGGGAGGAGAAGGCAATCAGCCCCAGCATTTT.

This clone came up once. The rearrangement links TRBV9 to TRBJ1-3, with a possible D match to TRBD1 (6 bases). The germline V gene has CDR1 SGDLS and CDR2 YYNGEE. The CDR3 contains 16 residues. The V end was cut by 0 bases, the J end by 0 bases, with 10 bases between. The CDR3 nucleotides read TGTGCCAGCAGCGTAGGTAAAGGGGGCTCTGGAAACACCATATATTTT. This gives the protein CASSVGKGGSGNTIYF. Filled out from reference TRBV9 and TRBJ1-3, the complete variable domain reads DSGVTQTPKHLITATGQRVTLRCSPRSGDLSVYWYQQSLDQGLQFLIQYYNGEERAKGNILERFSAQQFPDLHSELNLSSLELGDSALYFCASSVGKGGSGNTIYFGEGSWLTVV.

This sequence joins TRBV27 and TRBJ1-1; D possibly corresponds to TRBD1 (5 bases). Trimming shortened V by 3 bases and J by 0 bases, and 8 bases separated the two germline ends. CDR3 size: 14 residues. Germline V CDR1 and CDR2: MNHEY, SMNVEV (reference sequence). The CDR3: CASSFKGLNTEAFF. In DNA, the CDR3 is TGTGCCAGCAGTTTTAAGGGGTTGAACACTGAAGCTTTCTTT.

The chain links TRBV16 to TRBJ1-2; D gene unclear. Germline V gene lookup returns CDR1 KGHSY and CDR2 FQNENV. With 6 bases removed from V and 7 bases from J, the gap between germline ends came to 15 bases. The CDR3 spans 13 residues. CDR3 DNA sequence: TGTGCCAGCAGTTCGGGGATCGGTGGTGGCTACACCTTC. It specifies CASSSGIGGGYTF.

This clone was counted between two and nine times. This sample includes further DNA sequences coding for the same CDR3. V and J are TRBV7-2 and TRBJ2-7, with TRBD2 matching 11 bases. This CDR3 has 15 residues. V lost 1 base and J lost 4; bases outside the gene matches: 3. Germline loops: CDR1 SGHTA, CDR2 FQGNSA. Written as DNA, the CDR3 is TGTGCCAGCAGCTTAGGTCTAGCGGGGGGTTACGAGCAGTACTTC. This gives the protein CASSLGLAGGYEQYF.

The chain carries TRBV6-5 and TRBJ1-2; 11 bases fit TRBD1. The CDR3 runs 14 residues. V shed 6 bases, J shed 3 bases, and the junction held 3 bases outside the gene matches. CDR1 and CDR2 (germline): MNHEY, SVGAGI. CDR3 bases: TGTGCCAGCAGCCGGGACAGGGGGTACTATGGCTACACCTTC. The encoded protein is CASSRDRGYYGYTF.

The chain is built from TRBV20-1 and TRBJ2-7, with TRBD2 matching 7 bases. The CDR3 is made up of 14 amino acids. Germline V gene sequence: CDR1 DFQATT, CDR2 SNEGSKA (reference sequence). With 3 bases clipped from V and 1 base from J, the junction kept 6 bases outside the gene matches. CDR3 nucleotide sequence: TGCAGTGCTAGTCGTGGGGGGGAATCCTACGAGCAGTACTTC. Its translation is CSASRGGESYEQYF.

V and J are TRBV5-6 and TRBJ1-2; D is possibly TRBD1 (5 bases). V was clipped by 7 bases and J by 5 bases, with 18 bases between them. Germline V gene data show CDR1 as SGHDT and CDR2 as YYEEEE. The CDR3 consists of 14 residues. The CDR3 region is CASGVFAGQYGYTF. CDR3 nucleotide sequence: TGTGCCAGCGGGGTCTTCGCAGGGCAGTATGGCTACACCTTC.

This clone was detected once. The chain carries TRBV30 and TRBJ1-3; the D is unclear. V lost 1 base to trimming and J lost 0 bases, with 10 bases between them. Germline CDR1 reads GTSNPN; CDR2 reads SVGIG (reference sequence). The CDR3 spans 15 residues. The CDR3 loop is CAWSGMEISGNTIYF. The DNA for the CDR3 is TGTGCCTGGAGTGGGATGGAGATCTCTGGAAACACCATATATTTT.

The chain combines TRBV7-9 with TRBJ1-1; 8 bases map to TRBD1. Trimming took 5 bases from V and 1 from J; bases not matched to a gene: 6. Per the germline V gene, CDR1 is SEHNR and CDR2 is FQNEAQ (reference sequence). CDR3 length equals 15 residues. CDR3 sequence reads: CASSATGGENTEAFF. The CDR3 DNA is TGTGCCAGCAGCGCCACAGGGGGAGAGAACACTGAAGCTTTCTTT.

For this clone: Relative to the germline gene, one junction end is altered; a read error may explain this. The rearrangement links TRBV7-7 to TRBJ1-3; 10 nucleotides match TRBD1. This CDR3 spans 15 amino acids. Per germline, CDR1 SSHAT and CDR2 FNYEAQ (reference sequence). In DNA form, the CDR3 reads TGTGCTAGCAGCTCCGGGACAGGGGCAGGAAACACCATATATTTT. As protein: CASSSGTGAGNTIYF.

The chain has TRBV5-4 and TRBJ2-2; 7 bases match TRBD2. The CDR3 length is 17 residues. Germline V CDR1 and CDR2: SGHNT, YYREEE (reference sequence). With V trimmed by 4 bases and J by 7 bases, 16 bases remained unmatched. CDR3 sequence: CASSQEGSGLKGGELFF. The CDR3 nucleotides read TGTGCCAGCAGCCAGGAGGGTAGCGGGCTGAAAGGCGGGGAGCTGTTTTTT.

The chain has TRBV27 and TRBJ1-5; 9 bases are a match to TRBD1. Germline V lookup: CDR1 MNHEY, CDR2 SMNVEV (reference sequence). This CDR3 has 16 amino acids. With V trimmed by 5 bases and J by 6 bases, 11 bases remained unmatched. Written as DNA, the CDR3 is TGTGCCAGCAGTCCCAGGGACAGGGTTGTGGGTCAGCCCCAGCATTTT. Its protein is CASSPRDRVVGQPQHF.

The rearrangement joins TRBV7-3 to TRBJ2-3; 8 bases match TRBD2. In germline, CDR1 is SGHTA, CDR2 FQGTGA. CDR3 length: 14 amino acids. Trimming cost V 4 bases and J 6 bases; bases outside gene matches: 6. The CDR3 protein is CASSSAGGRDTQYF. CDR3 DNA sequence: TGTGCCAGCAGCTCCGCGGGAGGAAGGGATACGCAGTATTTT.

V and J are TRBV5-1 and TRBJ1-2; 10 positions match TRBD1. There are 14 residues in the CDR3. After removal of 0 bases from V and 4 bases from J, the junction contained 0 bases not matched to a gene. Germline values: CDR1 SGHRS, CDR2 YFSETQ. The CDR3 here is CASSLGQGAYGYTF. Here the CDR3 DNA reads TGCGCCAGCAGCTTGGGACAGGGGGCCTATGGCTACACCTTC.

The chain recombines TRBV5-1 with TRBJ2-5; TRBD1 matches at 11 bases. The germline gives CDR1 SGHRS, CDR2 YFSETQ. This CDR3 contains 16 residues. The V gene end was trimmed by 0 bases and the J gene end by 4 bases; junction bases not matched to a gene: 5. The CDR3 nucleotides read TGCGCCAGCAGCTTGGCCGCGGGACAGGGGGGAGAGACCCAGTACTTC. It codes for CASSLAAGQGGETQYF.

The V call is TRBV6-5, the J call TRBJ2-1; TRBD2 aligns across 11 bases. V lost 1 base, J lost 4 bases, and 3 bases stayed unmatched. This CDR3 contains 16 residues. The germline gives CDR1 MNHEY, CDR2 SVGAGI. This CDR3 is CASSYYVAGGYNEQFF. CDR3 sequence (DNA): TGTGCCAGCAGTTACTACGTAGCGGGGGGGTACAATGAGCAGTTCTTC.

This chain joins TRBV3-1 (or the pseudogene TRBV3-2) and TRBJ2-7, with TRBD2 identical over 16 bases. V trimming: 4 bases; J trimming: 0 bases; junction bases outside the gene matches: 6. The CDR3 has 18 residues. CDR1 is LGHDT and CDR2 is YNNKEL in the germline V gene (reference sequence). This CDR3 reads CASSLGLAGGPSSYEQYF. The CDR3 DNA follows: TGTGCCAGCAGCCTGGGACTAGCGGGAGGGCCTAGCTCCTACGAGCAGTACTTC.

V gene TRBV7-9 combines with J gene TRBJ2-1; 11 bases are a match to TRBD2. V lost 4 bases, J lost 7 bases, and 6 bases stayed unmatched. This CDR3 comprises 15 residues. Germline V gene lookup returns CDR1 SEHNR and CDR2 FQNEAQ (reference sequence). Here the CDR3 DNA reads TGTGCCAGCAGCTCAGGAAGACTAGCGGGAAATGAGCAGTTCTTC. Protein: CASSSGRLAGNEQFF.